This entry features one T cell receptor beta chain sequence. Its target is unknown. V gave up 5 bases and J gave up 4 bases; unmatched junction bases: 7. There are 16 residues in the CDR3. Germline assignment: CDR1 PRHDT and CDR2 FYEKMQ (reference sequence). It was with 60 Vbeta and 13 Jbeta primers that the PCR ran. Sequencing used immunoSEQ multiplex PCR; TCRdb keeps in-frame clones, though not all of them. The repertoire has some 190,000 clones, more than 75% of them found once; the top ten carry over 1.5%. The data belong to a study of cytomegalovirus exposure and HLA in healthy donors. Study in general: Out of roughly 170 million T cells, an earlier analysis found fewer than 140 million unique TCR beta sequences in total. Clustering assigned 81% of the approximately 400 genotyped donors to the Caucasian-associated ancestry cluster.

Notes on the study in general: For TCR beta chains, V- and J-gene trimming was later linked to a missense DCLRE1C variant.

The TCR was taken from a man aged 40-50 years in good health and CMV-seronegative. The sequencing sample was made of PBMCs. V usage is TRBV13 and J usage is TRBJ2-1; 11 nucleotides align to TRBD2. CDR3 amino acids: CASSPGLAEPYNEQFF. CDR3 nucleotides: TGTGCCAGCAGCCCGGGACTAGCGGAACCTTACAATGAGCAGTTCTTC.